A single T cell receptor beta chain is shown here with its context. The sample originates from a study of blood T cell repertoires in COVID-19. Assay: immunoSEQ multiplex PCR; the TCRdb copy retains only in-frame clones and omits some. The data hold over 150,000 clones, with more than 75% observed a single time. Per germline, CDR1 SEHNR and CDR2 FQNEAQ (reference sequence). The CDR3 runs 14 residues. Trimming took 2 bases from V and 7 from J; bases not matched to a gene: 7. The rearrangement uses TRBV7-9 and TRBJ2-7; 8 nucleotides agree with TRBD2. The clonotype comes from a man aged 35 to 55 with active or convalescent COVID-19. The sample consisted of peripheral blood. CDR3 in amino acids: CASSLSQVAGEQYF. DNA for the CDR3: TGTGCCAGCAGCTTAAGTCAAGTAGCGGGGGAGCAGTACTTC. Full variable domain (outside the CDR3, taken from reference TRBV7-9 and TRBJ2-7): DTGVSQNPRHKITKRGQNVTFRCDPISEHNRLYWYRQTLGQGPEFLTYFQNEAQLEKSRLLSDRFSAERPKGSFSTLEIQRTEQGDSAMYLCASSLSQVAGEQYFGPGTRLTVT.